The rows below give T cell receptor beta chains drawn from one sample of a study of type 1 regulatory T cells. TCRdb re-called the reads through MiXCR, storing one row per CDR3 protein. This table holds 60,000 to 70,000 distinct CDR3 sequences, nearly 50% found once. The antigens of these receptors remain unknown. Source material: cultured non-Tr1 T cells, either the whole culture or a sorted T cell fraction (not recorded which). All receptors derive from a human donor in good health. Each CDR3 is given with its conserved first and last residue. A D gene is named only where the DNA matches it firmly. Clone size is shown for a subset of rows, as once, few, many or a class of expanded clone.

j_call v_call clone_size d_call cdr3_aa cdr3_nt
TRBJ2-1 TRBV6-5 few - CASRGWPNEQFF TGTGCCAGCAGAGGGTGGCCCAATGAGCAGTTCTTC
TRBJ2-7 TRBV20-1 - - CSASVNWQSSYEQYF TGCAGTGCTAGTGTCAACTGGCAGAGCTCCTACGAGCAGTACTTC
TRBJ2-5 TRBV18 once TRBD2 CASSRWGGVQETQYF TGTGCCAGCTCACGCTGGGGGGGAGTCCAAGAGACCCAGTACTTC
TRBJ1-1 TRBV18 few - CASSPLVLPNTEAFF TGTGCCAGCTCACCACTCGTCCTTCCGAACACTGAAGCTTTCTTT
TRBJ1-1 TRBV20-1 few - CSARDRRSRRAFF TGCAGTGCTAGAGATCGCAGGTCCCGGCGGGCTTTCTTT
TRBJ2-5 TRBV19 - - CASKTQGARETQYF TGTGCCAGTAAGACGCAGGGTGCGCGAGAGACCCAGTACTTC
TRBJ2-2 TRBV5-6 - - CASSLAGSSTGELFF TGTGCCAGCAGCTTGGCGGGGAGTTCCACCGGGGAGCTGTTTTTT
TRBJ1-4 TRBV5-1 - TRBD1 CASSLGGQGGEKLFF TGCGCCAGCAGCTTGGGAGGACAGGGAGGTGAAAAACTGTTTTTT
TRBJ1-2 TRBV28 - - CASRPDSNYGYTF TGTGCCAGCAGACCGGACAGTAACTATGGCTACACCTTC
TRBJ2-3 TRBV19 - - CASSSGTAGDTQYF TGTGCCAGTAGTAGCGGGACTGCCGGAGATACGCAGTATTTT
TRBJ1-1 TRBV10-3 - - CAISGRPGTRAFF TGTGCCATCAGTGGCCGGCCCGGGACGCGAGCTTTCTTT
TRBJ2-3 TRBV12-3/TRBV12-4 - - CASSLGSTDTQYF TGTGCCAGCAGTTTAGGTAGCACAGATACGCAGTATTTT
TRBJ1-1 TRBV18 - - CASLKQRKSSEEAFF TGTGCCAGCTTAAAACAAAGGAAGTCGTCTGAAGAAGCTTTCTTT
TRBJ2-5 TRBV20-1 - TRBD2 CSANGLAAYQETQYF TGCAGTGCTAATGGACTAGCGGCGTACCAAGAGACCCAGTACTTC
TRBJ2-5 TRBV7-2 - - CASSSGIQETQYF TGTGCCAGCAGCTCCGGGATCCAAGAGACCCAGTACTTC
TRBJ2-5 TRBV14 - - CASGRQETQYF TGTGCCAGCGGACGACAAGAGACCCAGTACTTC
TRBJ2-5 TRBV29-1 - TRBD1 CSAQPPRQGQETQYF TGCAGCGCCCAGCCGCCACGACAGGGTCAGGAGACCCAGTACTTC
TRBJ2-5 TRBV9 - TRBD1 CASSAGTGGGETQYF TGTGCCAGCAGCGCCGGGACAGGGGGCGGGGAGACCCAGTACTTC
TRBJ1-4 TRBV5-1 - - CASSLMFTGGAANEKLFF TGCGCCAGCAGCTTGATGTTTACGGGGGGCGCGGCTAATGAAAAACTGTTTTTT
TRBJ1-1 TRBV7-9 - TRBD1 CASSFLRDRGNTEAFF TGTGCCAGCAGCTTCCTACGGGACAGGGGGAACACTGAAGCTTTCTTT
TRBJ1-5 TRBV5-1 once TRBD1 CASSLDRGAGQPQHF TGCGCCAGCAGCTTAGACAGGGGGGCGGGTCAGCCCCAGCATTTT
TRBJ1-1 TRBV7-2 - - CASSFVYGLNTEAFF TGTGCCAGCAGTTTCGTTTATGGCCTGAACACTGAAGCTTTCTTT
TRBJ2-1 TRBV13 few - CASSLGLLLDRDEQFF TGTGCCAGCAGCCTGGGACTCCTCCTAGATCGCGATGAGCAGTTCTTC
TRBJ2-1 TRBV7-2 - TRBD2 CASSLVGGLAHEQFF TGTGCCAGCAGCTTAGTGGGGGGACTAGCACATGAGCAGTTCTTC
TRBJ2-1 TRBV19 few - CASSARPGRIYNEQFF TGTGCCAGTAGTGCCCGGCCGGGACGGATTTACAATGAGCAGTTCTTC
TRBJ2-1 TRBV20-1 - TRBD2 CSAAGGGHNEQFF TGCAGTGCCGCTGGCGGGGGGCACAATGAGCAGTTCTTC
TRBJ2-1 TRBV4-1 - - CASSQAQGYEQFF TGCGCCAGCAGCCAGGCACAGGGCTATGAGCAGTTCTTC
TRBJ2-1 TRBV7-9 - TRBD2 CASSPDWAGGRNEQFF TGTGCCAGCAGCCCGGACTGGGCGGGGGGGCGCAATGAGCAGTTCTTC